The 30 T cell receptor beta chains in this list originate from one sample, sequenced in a study of blood T cells in healthy people across ages. A second roughly 6 to 12 cycle PCR used barcoded and J-beta primers. Via MiXCR, TCRdb re-called the 5' RACE reads, giving one row per CDR3 protein. The sample lists some 1.6 million distinct CDR3 sequences, roughly 30% occurring once. Material for sequencing was blood. The receptors stem from a woman in her twenties or thirties in good health.

V usage is TRBV27 and J usage is TRBJ2-5, with 7 bases lining up with TRBD1. The J call may be wrong; the DNA end is better matched by TRBJ2-7. CDR1 MNHEY and CDR2 SMNVEV come from the germline V gene (reference sequence). CDR3 size: 16 residues. Here the CDR3 DNA reads TGTGCCAGCAGTCCCACCATACGACAGGGTGCCAACGAGCAGTACTTC. It yields the protein CASSPTIRQGANEQYF.

This clonotype was found a few times. The genes are TRBV15 and TRBJ2-7, with TRBD1 as a possible D gene (5 bases). The V end lost 0 bases, the J end lost 0 bases, and 9 bases lay between the germline ends. Germline values: CDR1 LNHNV, CDR2 YYDKDF (reference sequence). The CDR3 sequence is 15 residues long. The CDR3 DNA follows: TGTGCCACCAGCAGAGAAGACAGCTCCTCCTACGAGCAGTACTTC. It translates to CATSREDSSSYEQYF.

This clonotype has only one observation. The chain employs TRBV29-1 and TRBJ2-2; the match to TRBD1 covers 11 bases. CDR3 length: 15 residues. Germline values: CDR1 SQVTM, CDR2 ANQGSEA. The J segment lost 6 bases and the V segment lost 5 bases, leaving 8 bases of the junction unmatched. CDR3 sequence reads: CSVQNGQGAAGELFF. CDR3 coding DNA: TGCAGCGTTCAAAACGGACAGGGGGCTGCCGGGGAGCTGTTTTTT.

The chain is built from TRBV28 and TRBJ1-2, with 8 bases aligning to TRBD1. With 5 bases clipped from V and 4 bases from J, the junction kept 6 bases outside the gene matches. This CDR3 has 14 residues. Germline loops: CDR1 MDHEN, CDR2 SYDVKM. The CDR3 DNA reads as TGTGCCAGCAGTGAACAGGGGGGGATCTATGGCTACACCTTC. This encodes CASSEQGGIYGYTF.

As to this clonotype: At one end the junction does not follow the germline gene, possibly because of a read error. This chain links TRBV6-6 with TRBJ2-6; the D gene is possibly TRBD1 (6 bases). Germline loops: CDR1 MNHNY, CDR2 SVGAGI (reference sequence). CDR3 size: 17 residues. The CDR3 DNA reads as TGTGCCGGCAGCCGGGACAAAAGGGGCCCTGGGGCCAACGTCCTGACTTTC. As protein: CAGSRDKRGPGANVLTF.

On this clonotype itself: This may come from a read error, since a much larger clone is one base off. The chain uses TRBV5-1 and TRBJ2-7, with a possible D match to TRBD2 (6 bases). Germline-derived CDR1 and CDR2 are SGHRS and YFSETQ. CDR3 length: 15 residues. The CDR3 DNA reads as TGCGCCGGCAGCTTGGAGGGACGGGCACCCTACGAGCAGTACTTC. Translating it yields CAGSLEGRAPYEQYF.

The V and J genes are TRBV12-3 or TRBV12-4 and TRBJ1-2; TRBD1 might be the D (6 bases). V was trimmed by 6 bases and J by 7 bases, leaving 12 bases between them. The CDR3 runs 12 residues. This CDR3 is CASRKKGVGYTF. CDR3 bases: TGTGCCAGCAGGAAAAAGGGGGTTGGCTACACCTTC.

The sample holds a few counts of this clonotype. The chain couples TRBV12-3 or TRBV12-4 to TRBJ2-7, with unresolved D. Trimming removed 3 bases from V and 2 bases from J, with 8 bases in between. The CDR3 has 13 residues. CDR3 bases: TGTGCCAGCAGTTTCTTTCTACCCTACGAGCAGTACTTC. Amino acids: CASSFFLPYEQYF.

The V call is TRBV7-9, the J call TRBJ2-5; D might be TRBD1 (6 bases). This CDR3 comprises 14 residues. V lost 4 bases, J lost 2 bases, and 11 bases lay in between. Per germline, CDR1 SEHNR and CDR2 FQNEAQ (reference sequence). DNA for the CDR3: TGTGCCAGCAGCTCCCCGACAGGTCAAGAGACCCAGTACTTC. Amino acid sequence: CASSSPTGQETQYF.

This clonotype was counted ten times or more. The chain carries TRBV7-3 and TRBJ1-2; no definite D call. Germline V gives CDR1 SGHTA, CDR2 FQGTGA. V was shortened by 0 bases and J by 1 base, with 6 bases between the two germline ends. CDR3 length: 14 residues. CDR3 sequence reads: CASSLTSGNYGYTF. DNA for the CDR3: TGTGCCAGCAGCTTAACGTCCGGTAACTATGGCTACACCTTC.

The V and J genes are TRBV6-1 and TRBJ1-1; D not resolved. The V gene lost 4 bases and the J gene lost 1 base, with 13 bases spanning the gap. Per germline, CDR1 MNHNS and CDR2 SASEGT. CDR3 size: 15 residues. CDR3 amino acids: CASSGSRTKNTEAFF. The CDR3 nucleotides read TGTGCCAGCAGTGGATCCAGAACTAAGAACACTGAAGCTTTCTTT.

The chain couples TRBV11-2 to TRBJ1-1; the match to TRBD1 covers 7 bases. The trim removed 5 bases at V and 0 bases at J, leaving 15 bases unmatched. From germline, CDR1 is SGHAT and CDR2 FQNNGV. The CDR3 has 18 amino acids. CDR3: CASSESRRDRPMNTEAFF. The CDR3 nucleotides read TGTGCCAGCAGCGAGAGCCGCCGGGACAGACCCATGAACACTGAAGCTTTCTTT.

The chain is built from TRBV5-1 and TRBJ1-2; possible D gene TRBD1, 6 bases. Trimming removed 3 bases from V and 3 bases from J, with 12 bases in between. The V gene's germline CDR1 is SGHRS and CDR2 YFSETQ. This CDR3 contains 14 residues. The DNA of the CDR3 is TGCGCCAGCAGCTCGGCCGCAGGGGACTATGGCTACACCTTC. Amino acids: CASSSAAGDYGYTF.

The rearrangement links TRBV2 to TRBJ2-1, with TRBD2 matching 7 bases. Trimming cost V 7 bases and J 4 bases; bases outside gene matches: 4. This CDR3 has 13 residues. From germline, CDR1 is SNHLY and CDR2 FYNNEI. The CDR3 coding sequence is TGTGCCAGCAATGGCGGGAGTTACAATGAGCAGTTCTTC. This sequence encodes CASNGGSYNEQFF.

This clonotype occurred a few times. This chain connects TRBV16 to TRBJ2-7, with 11 bases aligning to TRBD2. The CDR3 spans 14 residues. Germline CDR1 KGHSY, CDR2 FQNENV. J was trimmed by 6 bases and V by 4 bases; bases with no gene match: 5. The CDR3 sequence: CASSPGLAEPEQYF. In DNA form, the CDR3 reads TGTGCCAGCAGCCCGGGACTAGCGGAGCCCGAGCAGTACTTC.

The chain has TRBV7-9 and TRBJ1-2; 9 bases match TRBD1. This CDR3 spans 15 amino acids. The trim removed 4 bases at V and 5 bases at J, leaving 8 bases unmatched. Germline assignment: CDR1 SEHNR and CDR2 FQNEAQ (reference sequence). CDR3 sequence: CASSSDRGFQYGYTF. CDR3 nucleotide sequence: TGTGCCAGCAGCTCGGACAGGGGCTTTCAATATGGCTACACCTTC.

The rearrangement joins TRBV28 to TRBJ2-7; 7 nucleotides agree with TRBD1. This CDR3 has 15 residues. Germline values: CDR1 MDHEN, CDR2 SYDVKM. V lost 2 bases to trimming and J lost 4 bases; unmatched junction nucleotides: 8. CDR3 in amino acids: CASSLLTGKAYEQYF. The CDR3 region has the DNA TGTGCCAGCAGTTTACTGACAGGGAAGGCGTACGAGCAGTACTTC.

As regards this clonotype: It may be a read error: a sequence one base away is much more abundant. This chain connects TRBV7-3 to TRBJ2-1, with 8 nucleotides matching TRBD2. This CDR3 comprises 15 residues. CDR1 SGHTA and CDR2 FQGTGA come from the germline V gene. J was trimmed by 4 bases and V by 2 bases; bases with no gene match: 4. The chain's CDR3 is CASSLRGLEYNEQFF. The CDR3 DNA is TGTGCCAGCAGCTTACGGGGACTAGAATACAATGAGCAGTTCTTC. The variable domain in full, with the rest retrieved from reference TRBV7-3 and TRBJ2-1, is GAGVSQTPSNKVTEKGKYVELRCDPISGHTALYWYRQSLGQGPEFLIYFQGTGAADDSGLPNDRFFAVRPEGSVSTLKIQRTERGDSAVYLCASSLRGLEYNEQFFGPGTRLTVL.

Comments on this clonotype: Just one base apart from a much larger clone, this may be a read error. This chain connects TRBV5-5 to TRBJ2-7; 7 nucleotides agree with TRBD1. Germline V gives CDR1 SGHKS, CDR2 YYEKEE (reference sequence). The CDR3 covers 14 residues. The DNA of the CDR3 is TGTGCCAGCAGCTTGCGGGACAGCCCATACGGGCAGTACTTC. Its protein product is CASSLRDSPYGQYF. The full variable domain, completed using reference TRBV5-5 and TRBJ2-7, is DAGVTQSPTHLIKTRGQQVTLRCSPISGHKSVSWYQQVLGQGPQFIFQYYEKEERGRGNFPDRFSARQFPNYSSELNVNALLLGDSALYLCASSLRDSPYGQYFGPGTRLTVT.

V usage is TRBV5-1 and J usage is TRBJ1-6; 8 bases map to TRBD1. CDR1 and CDR2 from the germline V gene are SGHRS and YFSETQ. CDR3 length equals 14 residues. V gave up 4 bases and J gave up 9 bases; unmatched junction bases: 6. The CDR3 nucleotides read TGCGCCAGCAGCCAACAGGGGGACGGTTCACCCCTCCACTTT. Its protein product is CASSQQGDGSPLHF.

The chain has TRBV29-1 and TRBJ1-5; no reliable D call. Germline V gene sequence: CDR1 SQVTM, CDR2 ANQGSEA. V shed 4 bases and J shed 8 bases, with 12 bases lying between them. The CDR3 extends over 12 amino acids. The CDR3 DNA reads as TGCAGCGTTGGAGTCCTGGGAGAGCCCCAGCATTTT. Its protein is CSVGVLGEPQHF.

This clonotype was found a few times. V and J are TRBV27 and TRBJ2-7; D not resolved. The CDR3 is 12 amino acids. Deletions cut 5 bases from V and 4 bases from J, with 9 bases between. Germline V CDR1 and CDR2: MNHEY, SMNVEV (reference sequence). The CDR3 nucleotides are TGTGCCAGCAGTCCGGATTGTTACGAGCAGTACTTC. It specifies CASSPDCYEQYF.

This clonotype appeared a few times. The chain carries TRBV20-1 and TRBJ2-7; TRBD2 matches at 9 bases. With V trimmed by 0 bases and J by 2 bases, 8 bases remained unmatched. The germline V gene encodes CDR1 DFQATT and CDR2 SNEGSKA (reference sequence). This CDR3 spans 16 amino acids. The CDR3 nucleotides read TGCAGTGCTAGAGATGCCCAGCGGGGGGCTACCTACGAGCAGTACTTC. This translates into CSARDAQRGATYEQYF.

The V and J genes are TRBV28 and TRBJ2-1, with D perhaps TRBD1 or TRBD2 (7 bases each). Germline assignment: CDR1 MDHEN and CDR2 SYDVKM. The CDR3 loop spans 15 amino acids. The V end was cut by 8 bases, the J end by 6 bases, with 20 bases between. The CDR3 sequence is CASYPGRGLPNEQFF. DNA for the CDR3: TGTGCCAGCTACCCTGGGAGGGGGCTACCCAATGAGCAGTTCTTC. Full variable domain (rest looked up from reference TRBV28 and TRBJ2-1): DVKVTQSSRYLVKRTGEKVFLECVQDMDHENMFWYRQDPGLGLRLIYFSYDVKMKEKGDIPEGYSVSREKKERFSLILESASTNQTSMYLCASYPGRGLPNEQFFGPGTRLTVL.

This clonotype occurred a few times. The chain employs TRBV9 and TRBJ2-3; D not certain. Germline assignment: CDR1 SGDLS and CDR2 YYNGEE. The CDR3 consists of 15 residues. V dropped 0 bases and J dropped 0 bases, with 8 bases sitting between them. The CDR3 nucleotides are TGTGCCAGCAGCGTAGAAAGTTACAGCACAGATACGCAGTATTTT. Translated, it gives CASSVESYSTDTQYF.

The chain has TRBV20-1 and TRBJ2-3, with D perhaps matching TRBD2 (5 bases). The V end was cut by 3 bases, the J end by 5 bases, with 12 bases between. This CDR3 region has 13 residues. Germline V gene sequence: CDR1 DFQATT, CDR2 SNEGSKA (reference sequence). The CDR3 nucleotides read TGCAGTGCTAGTTCCCCGACTATAGATACGCAGTATTTT. Amino acid sequence: CSASSPTIDTQYF.

The chain uses TRBV12-3 or TRBV12-4 and TRBJ2-1, with TRBD2 matching over 10 bases. The CDR3 sequence is 17 residues long. V shed 3 bases and J 2 bases; nucleotides not matched to a gene: 7. The CDR3, as DNA: TGTGCCAGCAGTTTTACCCTAGCGGGAGTGGCCTACAATGAGCAGTTCTTC. It translates to CASSFTLAGVAYNEQFF.

This clonotype was detected many times. The V gene is TRBV9, the J gene TRBJ2-1, with D perhaps matching TRBD2 (6 bases). This CDR3 has 15 residues. Germline CDR1 SGDLS, CDR2 YYNGEE. V gave up 4 bases and J gave up 0 bases, with 11 bases separating them. The CDR3 loop reads CASSPRGSSYNEQFF. For the CDR3, the DNA is TGTGCCAGCAGCCCTCGGGGGAGCTCCTACAATGAGCAGTTCTTC.

The rearrangement links TRBV20-1 to TRBJ2-7; D not certain. The DNA end favors TRBJ2-5, so the J call may be wrong. Germline CDR1 DFQATT, CDR2 SNEGSKA (reference sequence). The CDR3 is made up of 13 amino acids. Here the CDR3 DNA reads TGCAGTGCTAGAGGGCATAAGGGAGAGACCCAGTACTTC. It is translated as CSARGHKGETQYF.

The CDR3 DNA is TGTGCCAGCAGTGAATTCCGGACCCAAGTTAGTGGCTACACCTTC. Translating gives CASSEFRTQVSGYTF. This sequence joins TRBV6-1 and TRBJ1-2, with no clear D. This CDR3 has 15 residues. The germline V gene encodes CDR1 MNHNS and CDR2 SASEGT. The V end was cut by 2 bases, the J end by 7 bases, with 17 bases between.